Listed below are T cell receptor beta chains from one sample, sequenced in a study of T-cell memory formation after mild COVID-19. TCRdb recomputed calls from the 5' RACE reads with MiXCR, one row per CDR3 protein. Of hundreds of thousands of distinct CDR3 sequences detected, around 22% appear once; the ten largest clones hold about an eighth. Sequencing was done on a sample of PBMCs or a T cell subset sorted from them (not recorded which). The receptor set was obtained from an adult woman who had mild COVID-19 (a few samples of this study predate the infection). Cell type and time point are not known. Each CDR3 is given with its conserved first and last residue. The D gene is left open where the match is weak. Only part of the rows carry a size: once, few, many, or a class if the clone is expanded.

TRBV14	TRBJ2-3	TRBD2	NA	TGTGCCAGCAGCCAACTCCAGCGGGAGGGCACAGATACGCAGTATTTT	CASSQLQREGTDTQYF
TRBV5-6	TRBJ2-3	NA	many	TGTGCCAGCAGCTTGGCTACCGCAGATACGCAGTATTTT	CASSLATADTQYF
TRBV6-6	TRBJ2-5	TRBD2	NA	TGTGCCAGCAGCCCTAGAAGCGGGAGTCTAGTGGAGACCCAGTACTTC	CASSPRSGSLVETQYF
TRBV7-9	TRBJ1-1	NA	few	TGTGCCAGCAGCTTAGGCGGGGGGTCAGCTTTCTTT	CASSLGGGSAFF
TRBV20-1	TRBJ2-7	TRBD1	many	TGCAGTGCTGACCGGGACAGGGCCCCCTACGAGCAGTACTTC	CSADRDRAPYEQYF
TRBV6-1	TRBJ2-1	TRBD2	few	TGTGCCAGCGGGCTAGCGGGGGGGCCAGGTGAGCAGTTCTTC	CASGLAGGPGEQFF
TRBV5-4	TRBJ2-7	TRBD1	NA	TGTGCCAGCAGCGGGGCGGGACAGGCTAGTACCTACGAGCAGTACTTC	CASSGAGQASTYEQYF
TRBV5-1	TRBJ1-6	NA	many	TGCGCCAGCAGCTTGGATCTGGGCCACAGCTCCTATAATTCACCCCTCCACTTT	CASSLDLGHSSYNSPLHF
TRBV20-1	TRBJ2-5	TRBD2	few	TGCAGTGCTTCGGCCGGGACTAGCGTGGAGACCCAGTACTTC	CSASAGTSVETQYF
TRBV6-2/TRBV6-3	TRBJ2-7	TRBD1	NA	TGTGCCAGCAGACCTCCGGGACAGGGGGCGAGAGAGCAGTACTTC	CASRPPGQGAREQYF
TRBV9	TRBJ2-1	NA	NA	TGTGCCAGCAGCGCCGGGTTCAGGGTTATCGGGAATGAGCAGTTCTTC	CASSAGFRVIGNEQFF
TRBV24-1	TRBJ1-2	NA	few	TGTGCCACCAGTGATTTAGCCGGGGACTATGGCTACACCTTC	CATSDLAGDYGYTF
TRBV13	TRBJ2-7	TRBD1	NA	TGTGCCAGCAGCCCCTGGCGGGACAGGGACAACGAGCAGTACTTC	CASSPWRDRDNEQYF
TRBV5-1	TRBJ2-4	TRBD1	few	TGCGCCAGCAGCTTGGCAGGGGGCGCGGAAGCCCGCGGGTACTTC	CASSLAGGAEARGYF
TRBV14	TRBJ2-5	NA	few	TGTGCCAGCAGCCCTTGGAACACAGAGACCCAGTACTTC	CASSPWNTETQYF
TRBV9	TRBJ2-1	TRBD2	NA	TGTGCCAGCAGCGAACGCGGGGGGGCCTACAATGAGCAGTTCTTC	CASSERGGAYNEQFF
TRBV18	TRBJ1-2	NA	NA	TGTGCCAGCTCACCCGGGACACTAACTAACTATGGCTACACCTTC	CASSPGTLTNYGYTF
TRBV6-5	TRBJ2-5	TRBD2	few	TGTGCCAGCAGTAGGGTTCTTAGCGGGGGGGCCCAAGAGACCCAGTACTTC	CASSRVLSGGAQETQYF
TRBV5-6	TRBJ2-5	NA	few	TGTGCCAGCAGCTGGGGGCCCCGGGACTTGCACCAAGAGACCCAGTACTTC	CASSWGPRDLHQETQYF
TRBV5-1	TRBJ1-3	NA	few	TGCGCCAGCAGCGGGTCGACAGGCAGGGCTGGAAACACCATATATTTT	CASSGSTGRAGNTIYF
TRBV29-1	TRBJ1-2	NA	NA	TGCAGCGCCGAGTCCGAGGCAGGAGGCTACACCTTC	CSAESEAGGYTF
TRBV7-3	TRBJ2-7	NA	few	TGTGCCAGCAGCCCCGCCGCGACCAGCTCCTACGAGCAGTACTTC	CASSPAATSSYEQYF
TRBV6-5	TRBJ1-2	TRBD1	NA	TGTGCCAGCAGCCGGGACAGATGGACATATGGCTACACCTTC	CASSRDRWTYGYTF
TRBV6-6	TRBJ2-1	TRBD2	many	TGTGCCAGCAGTCCCTCCTCGACTAGCGGGAGTTTCTATGAGCAGTTCTTC	CASSPSSTSGSFYEQFF
TRBV6-5	TRBJ2-7	NA	NA	TGTGCCAGCAGTTCACAGGGTTTCCGCCACGAGCAGTACTTC	CASSSQGFRHEQYF
TRBV19	TRBJ2-1	NA	few	TGTGCCAGTACCCCCACAAGCGGGCAGGGCTCCTACAATGAGCAGTTCTTC	CASTPTSGQGSYNEQFF
TRBV21-1	TRBJ1-2	NA	few	TGTGCCAGCAGCAGACCCGGACAGGGCCAGTTATTTGGCTACACCTTC	CASSRPGQGQLFGYTF
TRBV6-5	TRBJ2-2	NA	many	TGTGCCAGCAGTTACTCGTCCAACACCGGGGAGCTGTTTTTT	CASSYSSNTGELFF
TRBV29-1	TRBJ2-1	TRBD2	few	TGCAGCGTTGGCGAGCGGGGGAACTCCTACAATGAGCAGTTCTTC	CSVGERGNSYNEQFF
TRBV6-5	TRBJ2-1	NA	NA	TGTGCCACTATGGCAGTAGATGCCTCCTACAATGAGCAGTTCTTC	CATMAVDASYNEQFF
TRBV4-1	TRBJ2-7	TRBD1	few	TGCGCCAGCAGCCATGGGAGACAGGGGGCCCACGAGCAGTACTTC	CASSHGRQGAHEQYF
TRBV11-2	TRBJ2-1	NA	NA	TGTGCCAGCAGCTCAGTCCCCGAAGCGAGGGGGTTCTTC	CASSSVPEARGFF
TRBV4-3	TRBJ2-7	NA	NA	TGCGCCAGCAGCCAAGGATGGCTACCAAGCTACGAGCAGTACTTC	CASSQGWLPSYEQYF
TRBV29-1	TRBJ1-1	NA	few	TGCAGCGTTGACAGGGGCGACACTGAAGCTTTCTTT	CSVDRGDTEAFF
TRBV30	TRBJ1-1	NA	NA	TGTGCCTGGAGTCTCGGACAGTGGGAAGCTTTCTTT	CAWSLGQWEAFF
TRBV29-1	TRBJ1-1	NA	few	TGCAGCGTTGAAGGGCGAAGGGGGAGTGGGGCTTTCTTT	CSVEGRRGSGAFF
TRBV5-1	TRBJ1-2	TRBD1	NA	TGCGCCAGTAACCTTGGACAGGGGGCCGTCTATGGCTACACCTTC	CASNLGQGAVYGYTF
TRBV12-3/TRBV12-4	TRBJ1-2	NA	NA	TGTGCCAGCAGTCCAACGACAGTGGGTGGCTACACCTTC	CASSPTTVGGYTF
TRBV5-6	TRBJ1-5	NA	NA	TGTGCCAGCAGCTTGGGGTGGGCAGGCAATCAGCCCCAGCATTTT	CASSLGWAGNQPQHF
TRBV5-1	TRBJ2-7	NA	few	TGCGCCAGCAGCTCCACCTCATTGAACGAGCAGTACTTC	CASSSTSLNEQYF
TRBV9	TRBJ2-3	NA	NA	TGTGCCAGCAGCTCGAGACAGACCACAGATACGCAGTATTTT	CASSSRQTTDTQYF
TRBV20-1	TRBJ1-5	NA	NA	TGCAGTGCTAGAGATTTCAGGGGAAGCAATCAGCCCCAGCATTTT	CSARDFRGSNQPQHF